What follows are 9 T cell receptor beta chains derived from one specimen sequenced in a study of blood T cell repertoires in COVID-19. The table came from immunoSEQ multiplex PCR; TCRdb's copy has only in-frame clones and leaves some out. Of about 150,000 clones detected, more than 75% appear once; the ten largest clones hold more than 5%. The material sequenced was PBMCs or T cells enriched from blood (not recorded which). The receptor source for this set is a woman aged 45-59 years who had recovered from COVID-19.

This sequence joins TRBV29-1 and TRBJ1-1, with D tentatively TRBD1 (5 bases). The V end lost 4 bases, the J end lost 4 bases, and 16 bases lay between the germline ends. CDR1 and CDR2 (germline): SQVTM, ANQGSEA. The CDR3 is 14 residues long. CDR3 protein: CSVGSGGIGTEAFF. CDR3 nucleotide sequence: TGCAGCGTTGGGTCCGGGGGGATCGGCACTGAAGCTTTCTTT.

This clone was detected once. The chain has TRBV19 and TRBJ1-6; D gene uncertain. Germline V gene sequence: CDR1 LNHDA, CDR2 SQIVND (reference sequence). The CDR3 runs 14 residues. V dropped 2 bases and J dropped 3 bases, with 5 bases sitting between them. The CDR3: CASSIRDYNSPLHF. CDR3 DNA: TGTGCCAGTAGTATACGGGACTATAATTCACCCCTCCACTTT. Using reference TRBV19 and TRBJ1-6 for the parts outside the CDR3, the full variable domain is DGGITQSPKYLFRKEGQNVTLSCEQNLNHDAMYWYRQDPGQGLRLIYYSQIVNDFQKGDIAEGYSVSREKKESFPLTVTSAQKNPTAFYLCASSIRDYNSPLHFGNGTRLTVT.

The V and J genes are TRBV7-8 and TRBJ2-1, with 7 bases that match TRBD1. The CDR3 is 12 amino acids. V shed 6 bases, J shed 6 bases, and the junction held 2 bases outside the gene matches. Per the germline V gene, CDR1 is SGHVS and CDR2 is FQNEAQ. CDR3 DNA sequence: TGTGCCAGCAGTCCAGGGGGCAATGAGCAGTTCTTC. Translated: CASSPGGNEQFF.

The chain has TRBV3-1 (or the pseudogene TRBV3-2) and TRBJ1-4; D may be TRBD1 (6 bases). This CDR3 comprises 16 residues. The germline CDR1 and CDR2 sequences are LGHDT and YNNKEL (reference sequence). The ends were cut back, 4 bases at V and 7 bases at J, with 19 bases in the middle. DNA for the CDR3: TGTGCCAGCAGCCCAACTCAGACAGGTCAGGGTGAAAAACTGTTTTTT. Protein: CASSPTQTGQGEKLFF.

This clone turned up a few times. CDR3 amino acids: CASSRLLGGPSEKLFF. The CDR3 DNA reads as TGCGCCAGCAGCCGTCTCCTAGGGGGTCCCAGTGAAAAACTGTTTTTT. The chain uses TRBV4-1 and TRBJ1-4, with TRBD1 as a possible D gene (6 bases). Per the germline V gene, CDR1 is MGHRA and CDR2 is YSYEKL. The CDR3 is 16 residues long. V shed 4 bases and J shed 7 bases, with 19 bases lying between them.

Points on this clone: Other DNA sequences within the sample encode an identical CDR3. The chain has TRBV9 and TRBJ2-2; D is possibly TRBD1 (5 bases). CDR1 is SGDLS and CDR2 is YYNGEE in the germline V gene. V was pared by 2 bases and J by 8 bases, with 13 bases between. The CDR3 extends over 14 amino acids. CDR3 sequence reads: CASSVDTEPGELFF. DNA for the CDR3: TGTGCCAGCAGCGTGGACACCGAACCTGGGGAGCTGTTTTTT.

This clone came up a few times. The CDR3 here is CASSFQGAEGDYGYTF. The CDR3 region has the DNA TGTGCCAGCAGTTTTCAGGGGGCCGAGGGAGACTATGGCTACACCTTC. The J gene is TRBJ1-2, the V gene TRBV28, with 8 bases matching TRBD1. The V gene end was trimmed by 3 bases and the J gene end by 3 bases; junction bases not matched to a gene: 9. CDR3 length: 16 amino acids. Germline lookup yields CDR1 MDHEN and CDR2 SYDVKM.

This clone was counted a few times. The V call is TRBV24-1, the J call TRBJ2-2; a weak D match, TRBD1 (6 bases). The germline CDR1 and CDR2 sequences are KGHDR and SFDVKD. CDR3 length equals 15 residues. Trimming shortened V by 6 bases and J by 1 base, and 11 bases separated the two germline ends. CDR3: CATSTGMKNTGELFF. CDR3 bases: TGTGCCACCAGTACAGGGATGAAGAACACCGGGGAGCTGTTTTTT.

The chain has TRBV3-1 (or the pseudogene TRBV3-2) and TRBJ1-4; 7 bases align to TRBD1. Germline assignment: CDR1 LGHDT and CDR2 YNNKEL (reference sequence). CDR3 length: 16 amino acids. The V segment lost 1 base and the J segment 7 bases; nucleotides outside the gene matches: 9. The CDR3 sequence: CASSQGAGGNSEKLFF. DNA for the CDR3: TGTGCCAGCAGCCAAGGCGCAGGGGGAAACAGTGAAAAACTGTTTTTT.